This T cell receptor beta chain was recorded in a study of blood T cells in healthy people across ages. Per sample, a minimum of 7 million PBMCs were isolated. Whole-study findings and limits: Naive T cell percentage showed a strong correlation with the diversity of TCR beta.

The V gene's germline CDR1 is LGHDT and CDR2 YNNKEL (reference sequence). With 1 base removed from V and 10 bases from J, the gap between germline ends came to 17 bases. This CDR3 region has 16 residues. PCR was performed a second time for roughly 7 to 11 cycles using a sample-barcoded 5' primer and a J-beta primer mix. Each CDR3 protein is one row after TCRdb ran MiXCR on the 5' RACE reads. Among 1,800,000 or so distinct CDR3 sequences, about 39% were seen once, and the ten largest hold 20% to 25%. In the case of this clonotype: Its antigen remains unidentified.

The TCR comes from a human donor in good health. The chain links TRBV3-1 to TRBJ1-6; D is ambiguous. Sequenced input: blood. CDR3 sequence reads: CASSQGGRDLRSPLHF. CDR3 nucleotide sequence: TGTGCCAGCAGCCAAGGTGGGAGGGATCTTAGGTCACCCCTCCACTTT.